This T cell receptor (beta chain) was found in a study of beta chain features in type 1 diabetes. The overall study: When patients were set against healthy donors, age, gender and cell yields were similar.

The table lists this clone with a few counts. As yet, its antigen is unknown. Per the germline V gene, CDR1 is MNHEY and CDR2 is SMNVEV (reference sequence). The CDR3 has 15 residues. Trimming stripped 6 bases from V and 6 bases from J, with 21 bases between. Sequenced material consisted of expressed TCRB transcripts (all of the isolated RNA was reverse transcribed). Method: immunoSEQ multiplex PCR; TCRdb's copy keeps in-frame clones and lacks some. This table holds 140,000 to 150,000 clones, about 13% found once. Study findings and constraints: Patients with Type 1 diabetes showed moderately but significantly shorter TCRB CDR3s in all four CD4+ subsets.

Material for sequencing was central memory CD4+ T cells from blood. The chain has TRBV27 and TRBJ2-7; TRBD1 might be the D (7 bases). The clonotype comes from a man aged 18 to 30 with type 1 diabetes. The CDR3 bases are TGTGCCAGCAGACCCAGGGGGGAAGGTTTTAGCGAGCAGTACTTC. Amino acid sequence: CASRPRGEGFSEQYF.